One sample yielded the 12 T cell receptor beta chains listed below, sequenced in a study of regulatory T cells in long-lasting Graves disease. Time point reported: persistent/refractory GD, antithyroid drugs over 5 years with positive TRAb. From PBMCs, RNA was extracted and then used to make the TCR library. TCR beta libraries were built with iRepertoire HTBI primers and Arm-PCR of CDR3 regions. One entry per CDR3 protein results from TCRdb running MiXCR on the multiplex PCR reads. The sample consists of fewer than 550,000 distinct CDR3 sequences, roughly 21% of them appearing once. This sample comprised peripheral blood mononuclear cells (PBMCs), obtained when the disease was refractory, from a patient treated with antithyroid drugs. These receptors originate from a female donor with Graves disease.

Concerning this clonotype: The germline gene is not matched at one end of the junction; a read error may be the cause. The V call is TRBV12-3 or TRBV12-4, the J call TRBJ2-5; 8 bases match TRBD1. This CDR3 region has 13 residues. CDR3 in amino acids: CASSPTGVETQCF. The CDR3 DNA reads as TGTGCCAGCAGTCCGACAGGGGTGGAGACCCAGTGCTTC.

With regard to this clonotype: A much larger clone sits a single nucleotide away, making a read error possible. Lacking the conserved final phenylalanine or tryptophan, this CDR3 likely reflects a read error. The J gene is TRBJ1-5, the V gene TRBV20-1; unclear D gene. V lost 4 bases to trimming and J lost 5 bases, with 12 bases between them. The germline gives CDR1 DFQATT, CDR2 SNEGSKA (reference sequence). The CDR3 extends over 13 amino acids. The CDR3 protein is CSAITDGDQPQHL. The DNA for the CDR3 is TGCAGTGCTATCACCGACGGAGATCAGCCCCAGCATCTT.

V and J are TRBV7-2 and TRBJ2-2, with D perhaps TRBD2 (5 bases). V gave up 4 bases and J gave up 4 bases, with 13 bases separating them. There are 15 residues in the CDR3. Germline CDR1 and CDR2: SGHTA and FQGNSA. The CDR3 DNA reads as TGTGCCAGCAGCTGGCCTGGGGAGCCCACCGGGGAGCTGTTTTTT. Encoded protein: CASSWPGEPTGELFF.

As concerns this clonotype: With a much larger clone just one base away, this may be a read error. V usage is TRBV15 and J usage is TRBJ1-1; 7 bases are shared with TRBD1. Germline V gene data show CDR1 as LNHNV and CDR2 as YYDKDF (reference sequence). The CDR3 spans 14 residues. In nucleotides, the CDR3 is TGTGCCGCCAGCAGGACAGGTACGGACACTGAAGCTTTCTTT. Translation gives CAASRTGTDTEAFF.

This clonotype occurred a few times. V gene TRBV27 combines with J gene TRBJ1-5; unclear D gene. The V end was cut by 5 bases, the J end by 7 bases, with 9 bases between. This CDR3 spans 12 amino acids. Germline V gives CDR1 MNHEY, CDR2 SMNVEV (reference sequence). CDR3 DNA: TGTGCCAGCAGTACTTTCGACCAGCCCCAGCATTTT. The encoded protein is CASSTFDQPQHF.

There are a few counts of this clonotype. The gene calls are TRBV5-6 and TRBJ2-2; 10 nucleotides match TRBD2. V trimming: 2 bases; J trimming: 4 bases; junction bases outside the gene matches: 5. The CDR3 totals 16 residues. Germline V gives CDR1 SGHDT, CDR2 YYEEEE. The CDR3 sequence: CASSFELAGPTGELFF. In DNA, the CDR3 is TGTGCCAGCAGCTTCGAACTAGCGGGACCCACCGGGGAGCTGTTTTTT.

This clonotype came up a few times. The chain couples TRBV15 to TRBJ1-5; D gene unclear. The CDR3 length is 13 residues. The V and J ends lost 1 base and 1 base respectively, with 2 bases between them. Germline V gives CDR1 LNHNV, CDR2 YYDKDF (reference sequence). The chain's CDR3 is CATSRASNQPQHF. CDR3 in DNA: TGTGCCACCAGCAGAGCGAGCAATCAGCCCCAGCATTTT.

The chain joins TRBV19 to TRBJ2-3; possible D gene TRBD2, 5 bases. V lost 3 bases and J 1 base, leaving 8 bases between the germline ends. Germline CDR1 and CDR2: LNHDA and SQIVND (reference sequence). The CDR3 covers 14 residues. CDR3 DNA: TGTGCCAGTAGTATGGACTTGGGCACAGATACGCAGTATTTT. The encoded protein is CASSMDLGTDTQYF.

In this sample, this clonotype turned up a few times. The V call is TRBV12-3 or TRBV12-4, the J call TRBJ1-6; D remains unclear. This CDR3 spans 13 amino acids. V lost 6 bases and J 7 bases, leaving 10 bases between the germline ends. The CDR3 region is CASRGNWNSPLHF. CDR3 nucleotides: TGTGCCAGCAGAGGGAATTGGAATTCACCCCTCCACTTT.

This clonotype was recorded a few times. The chain combines TRBV5-4 with TRBJ2-7; TRBD1 is a possible D gene (5 bases). V lost 6 bases and J lost 3, with 10 bases in between. The CDR3 totals 12 residues. The V gene's germline CDR1 is SGHNT and CDR2 YYREEE (reference sequence). CDR3 in DNA: TGTGCCAGCACAAAGGGGAACTACGAGCAGTACTTC. It specifies CASTKGNYEQYF.

This clonotype has just a few counts. V usage is TRBV19 and J usage is TRBJ1-4; possibly TRBD1 for D (6 bases). The CDR3 has 15 amino acids. V lost 7 bases to trimming and J lost 7 bases, with 19 bases between them. Looked up from germline, CDR1 is LNHDA and CDR2 is SQIVND (reference sequence). This chain's CDR3 is CASNRDIGGAEKLFF. CDR3 coding DNA: TGTGCCAGTAACAGGGACATCGGTGGAGCTGAAAAACTGTTTTTT.

This clonotype was observed at least ten times. The chain carries TRBV11-3 and TRBJ2-5; weak D call: TRBD2 (5 bases). Germline values: CDR1 SGHNT, CDR2 YENEEA. The CDR3 covers 16 residues. Trimming cost V 6 bases and J 5 bases, with 22 bases left between them. CDR3 in amino acids: CASSFSDWRIGETQYF. The CDR3 nucleotides read TGTGCCAGCAGTTTTAGCGATTGGCGGATCGGGGAGACCCAGTACTTC.